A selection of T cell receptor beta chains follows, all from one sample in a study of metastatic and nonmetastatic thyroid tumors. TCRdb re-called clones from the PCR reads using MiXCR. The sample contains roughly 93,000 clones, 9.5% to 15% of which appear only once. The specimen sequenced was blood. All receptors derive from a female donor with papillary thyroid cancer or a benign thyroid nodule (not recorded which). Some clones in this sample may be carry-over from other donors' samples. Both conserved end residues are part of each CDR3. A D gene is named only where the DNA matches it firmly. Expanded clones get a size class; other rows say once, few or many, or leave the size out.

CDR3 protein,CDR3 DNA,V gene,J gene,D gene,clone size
CASSREVGTDTQYF,TGTGCCAGCAGCCGTGAAGTTGGCACAGATACGCAGTATTTT,TRBV7-3,TRBJ2-3,-,-
CASSLLAANSTDTQYF,TGTGCCAGCAGCTTACTAGCGGCCAATAGCACAGATACGCAGTATTTT,TRBV6-2/TRBV6-3,TRBJ2-3,TRBD2,many
CASDLLAGAYEQYF,TGTGCCAGTGACTTACTAGCGGGAGCATACGAGCAGTACTTC,TRBV6-1,TRBJ2-7,TRBD2,many
CSALPWGINTEAFF,TGCAGTGCCCTCCCGTGGGGTATAAACACTGAAGCTTTCTTT,TRBV20-1,TRBJ1-1,-,many
CASSLLGLAHQDTQYF,TGTGCCAGCAGCTTGCTTGGACTAGCGCATCAGGATACGCAGTATTTT,TRBV11-2,TRBJ2-3,TRBD2,many
CAIAGLDAYGHYF,TGTGCCATCGCGGGACTAGATGCCTACGGGCATTACTTC,TRBV6-2/TRBV6-3,TRBJ2-7,TRBD2,-
CASSPGPYTQYF,TGTGCCAGCAGCCCTGGGCCATATACGCAGTATTTT,TRBV6-1,TRBJ2-3,-,many
CASSRSSPNSNQPQHF,TGTGCCAGCTCACGCTCCTCACCCAATAGCAATCAGCCCCAGCATTTT,TRBV18,TRBJ1-5,-,-
CASSLSWVLWSKGYTF,TGTGCCAGCAGTTTATCGTGGGTGCTCTGGTCAAAGGGCTACACCTTC,TRBV27,TRBJ1-2,-,-
CVSSPGRRNEKLFF,TGTGTCAGCAGCCCGGGACGGCGGAATGAAAAACTGTTTTTT,TRBV13,TRBJ1-4,-,-